These 19 T cell receptor beta chains were all obtained from the same sample, sequenced in a study of cytomegalovirus exposure and HLA in healthy donors. This PCR relied on a set of 60 Vbeta primers and 13 Jbeta primers. Profiled with immunoSEQ multiplex PCR; TCRdb holds only in-frame clones, not every one. The data contain under 200,000 clones, around three quarters of them seen just once; the ten biggest clones take up approximately 2.1%. Sequenced: PBMCs. The receptors were sampled from a man aged 45 to 65 in good health and CMV-seropositive.

The chain links TRBV7-8 to TRBJ2-7; tentative D call: TRBD1 (6 bases). This CDR3 region has 15 residues. V was cut by 5 bases and J by 7 bases, with 21 bases left in between. The germline gives CDR1 SGHVS, CDR2 FQNEAQ. CDR3 sequence: CASSPQQGPFEEQYF. CDR3 sequence (DNA): TGTGCCAGCAGCCCCCAACAGGGCCCCTTTGAGGAGCAGTACTTC.

The chain joins TRBV27 to TRBJ2-1, with 10 nucleotides matching TRBD2. J was trimmed by 4 bases and V by 3 bases; bases with no gene match: 3. This CDR3 has 15 residues. CDR1 MNHEY and CDR2 SMNVEV come from the germline V gene (reference sequence). The CDR3 bases are TGTGCCAGCAGTTTTAAGCGGGGGGGTTACAATGAGCAGTTCTTC. This sequence encodes CASSFKRGGYNEQFF.

The CDR3 nucleotides are TGCGCCAGCAGCTTGACGCAGGGGGAGCCAAACTATGGCTACACCTTC. This gives the protein CASSLTQGEPNYGYTF. The chain recombines TRBV5-1 with TRBJ1-2; TRBD1 matches 7 bases. Looked up from germline, CDR1 is SGHRS and CDR2 is YFSETQ. Trimming took 1 base from V and 2 from J; bases not matched to a gene: 8. This CDR3 has 16 amino acids.

V is TRBV11-2 and J is TRBJ1-3, with a tentative D call TRBD1 (6 bases). The ends were cut back, 7 bases at V and 4 bases at J, with 17 bases in the middle. This CDR3 contains 15 residues. Looked up from germline, CDR1 is SGHAT and CDR2 is FQNNGV. The DNA for the CDR3 is TGTGCCAGCACCTCCGGGTGGGGGGGCGGAAACACCATATATTTT. Protein product: CASTSGWGGGNTIYF.

To note about this clone: At one end, the junction sequence differs from germline, possibly due to a read error. V is TRBV7-7 and J is TRBJ2-2; maybe TRBD1 (5 bases). The CDR3 is 13 residues long. Germline V CDR1 and CDR2: SSHAT, FNYEAQ (reference sequence). The CDR3 reads CASSLDNGGELFF. For the CDR3, the DNA is TGTGCTAGCAGCCTGGACAATGGCGGGGAGCTGTTTTTT. The variable domain in full, with the rest retrieved from reference TRBV7-7 and TRBJ2-2, is GAGVSQSPRYKVTKRGQDVTLRCDPISSHATLYWYQQALGQGPEFLTYFNYEAQPDKSGLPSDRFSAERPEGSISTLTIQRTEQRDSAMYRCASSLDNGGELFFGEGSRLTVL.

The chain employs TRBV9 and TRBJ1-2; D gene uncertain. The CDR3 has 13 residues. Trimming took 3 bases from V and 5 from J, leaving 11 bases between them. Germline V gene sequence: CDR1 SGDLS, CDR2 YYNGEE. The CDR3: CASSDGAGYGYTF. In nucleotides, the CDR3 is TGTGCCAGCAGCGACGGTGCAGGTTATGGCTACACCTTC.

This chain uses TRBV5-4 with TRBJ2-5; no definite D call. Germline V lookup: CDR1 SGHNT, CDR2 YYREEE (reference sequence). V was cut by 4 bases and J by 5 bases, with 9 bases left in between. This CDR3 spans 12 amino acids. The CDR3 loop reads CASSLTEETQYF. The CDR3 region has the DNA TGTGCCAGCAGCCTAACCGAGGAGACCCAGTACTTC.

This sequence joins TRBV5-6 and TRBJ2-1, with unresolved D. The CDR3 is 13 amino acids. The V end was cut by 0 bases, the J end by 5 bases, with 6 bases between. Germline lookup yields CDR1 SGHDT and CDR2 YYEEEE. The CDR3 loop reads CASSLDFNNEQFF. Here the CDR3 DNA reads TGTGCCAGCAGCTTGGACTTCAACAATGAGCAGTTCTTC.

This clone was recorded a few times. The chain links TRBV5-5 to TRBJ2-7, with TRBD1 matching over 7 bases. The V segment lost 4 bases and the J segment 3 bases; nucleotides outside the gene matches: 10. The CDR3 covers 15 residues. Germline V gene lookup returns CDR1 SGHKS and CDR2 YYEKEE (reference sequence). CDR3 sequence: CASSVETGQFYEQYF. The CDR3 nucleotides are TGTGCCAGCAGCGTCGAGACGGGACAGTTCTACGAGCAGTACTTC. Full variable domain (remainder filled in from reference TRBV5-5 and TRBJ2-7): DAGVTQSPTHLIKTRGQQVTLRCSPISGHKSVSWYQQVLGQGPQFIFQYYEKEERGRGNFPDRFSARQFPNYSSELNVNALLLGDSALYLCASSVETGQFYEQYFGPGTRLTVT.

This rearrangement joins TRBV10-1 to TRBJ1-1; D not resolved. The CDR3 contains 14 residues. Germline assignment: CDR1 WNHNN and CDR2 SYGVQD (reference sequence). V was pared by 3 bases and J by 2 bases, with 10 bases between. CDR3 region: CASSDRGSNTEAFF. DNA of the CDR3: TGCGCCAGCAGTGACCGGGGAAGCAACACTGAAGCTTTCTTT.

This chain uses TRBV5-5 with TRBJ2-3; 8 nucleotides agree with TRBD2. The V gene's germline CDR1 is SGHKS and CDR2 YYEKEE (reference sequence). This CDR3 has 14 amino acids. V gave up 1 base and J gave up 14 bases; unmatched junction bases: 12. CDR3 nucleotide sequence: TGTGCCAGCAGCTTGTCCGGGGGGGCTCTCCTTCTGTATTTT. Encoded protein: CASSLSGGALLLYF. The full variable domain, in which reference TRBV5-5 and TRBJ2-3 provide the parts outside the CDR3, is DAGVTQSPTHLIKTRGQQVTLRCSPISGHKSVSWYQQVLGQGPQFIFQYYEKEERGRGNFPDRFSARQFPNYSSELNVNALLLGDSALYLCASSLSGGALLLYFGPGTRLTVL.

This clone was seen a single time. The chain is built from TRBV7-8 and TRBJ1-5; D uncertain. Germline assignment: CDR1 SGHVS and CDR2 FQNEAQ. Trimming stripped 1 base from V and 0 bases from J, with 7 bases between. The CDR3 loop spans 15 amino acids. CDR3 region: CASSLESSSNQPQHF. CDR3 in DNA: TGTGCCAGCAGCTTAGAGTCTAGTAGCAATCAGCCCCAGCATTTT.

This clone has just a few counts. V usage is TRBV19 and J usage is TRBJ1-2; TRBD1 agrees at 11 bases. The CDR3 runs to 14 residues. The germline V gene encodes CDR1 LNHDA and CDR2 SQIVND (reference sequence). After removal of 5 bases from V and 5 bases from J, the junction contained 4 bases not matched to a gene. The CDR3 nucleotides are TGTGCCAGTAGTCGGGACAGGGGGATGTATGGCTACACCTTC. The encoded protein is CASSRDRGMYGYTF.

This clone came up a few times. The V call is TRBV28, the J call TRBJ1-3; possible D gene TRBD1, 5 bases. With 5 bases removed from V and 0 bases from J, the gap between germline ends came to 14 bases. The CDR3 runs to 16 residues. The germline gives CDR1 MDHEN, CDR2 SYDVKM. As DNA, the CDR3 is TGTGCCAGCAGTCCCCCCGCAGGGATCTCTGGAAACACCATATATTTT. This translates into CASSPPAGISGNTIYF.

V is TRBV7-2 and J is TRBJ1-2; possibly TRBD1 for D (5 bases). The ends were cut back, 1 base at V and 8 bases at J, with 17 bases in the middle. The CDR3 covers 15 residues. CDR1 and CDR2 from the germline V gene are SGHTA and FQGNSA. In DNA form, the CDR3 reads TGTGCCAGCAGCTTAGTTTGGGCAGGGAATGAGGGCTACACCTTC. Residues: CASSLVWAGNEGYTF.

This chain joins TRBV7-6 and TRBJ2-3; 10 bases fit TRBD2. The CDR3 contains 16 residues. Germline V gene sequence: CDR1 SGHVS, CDR2 FNYEAQ. V was clipped by 2 bases and J by 1 base; unmatched bases: 3. CDR3: CASSLPAGGGTDTQYF. The CDR3 bases are TGTGCCAGCAGCTTACCAGCGGGGGGGGGCACAGATACGCAGTATTTT.

This sequence joins TRBV5-6 and TRBJ1-3; D is perhaps TRBD1 (6 bases). The germline V gene encodes CDR1 SGHDT and CDR2 YYEEEE. V was trimmed by 4 bases and J by 2 bases, leaving 19 bases between them. This CDR3 is built from 17 residues. CDR3 DNA: TGTGCCAGCAGCCGGGGGGCCGGGGCCGAACCTGGAAACACCATATATTTT. As protein: CASSRGAGAEPGNTIYF.

The chain recombines TRBV6-1 with TRBJ2-7, with D uncertain. Germline assignment: CDR1 MNHNS and CDR2 SASEGT. The V end lost 11 bases, the J end lost 3 bases, and 11 bases lay between the germline ends. CDR3 length: 11 amino acids. CDR3 region: CASYAVYEQYF. The CDR3 DNA reads TGTGCCTCATACGCGGTCTACGAGCAGTACTTC.

This clone appeared a single time. This chain connects TRBV4-3 to TRBJ1-6; TRBD1 matches at 7 bases. The CDR3 loop spans 17 amino acids. After removal of 0 bases from V and 9 bases from J, the junction contained 11 bases not matched to a gene. From germline, CDR1 is LGHNA and CDR2 YSLEER. The CDR3 protein is CASSQDLTGQIGSPLHF. The CDR3 DNA is TGCGCCAGCAGCCAAGATTTGACAGGGCAAATAGGTTCACCCCTCCACTTT.